This T cell receptor (beta chain) was found in a study of radiotherapy plus CTLA-4 blockade in lung cancer. Overall study: Of all patients, approximately 18% responded objectively and approximately 31% showed disease control.

Germline V gene data show CDR1 as MRHNA and CDR2 as SNTAGT. The J segment lost 0 bases and the V segment lost 4 bases, leaving 11 bases of the junction unmatched. This CDR3 is built from 17 residues. Ipilimumab-mediated CTLA-4 blockade plus focal radiation was given to patients having chemo-refractory metastatic non-small-cell lung cancer. The table came from immunoSEQ multiplex PCR; TCRdb's copy has only in-frame clones and leaves some out. Counted here are about 120,000 clones, approximately 80% occurring once; the ten biggest clones make up approximately 3.5%. Study-wide points: Clones of tumor-derived TCRs expanded in blood after radiotherapy plus ipilimumab.

Of note for this clone: As yet, its antigen is unknown.

The TCR was taken from a human donor with non-small cell lung cancer that progressed on radiotherapy plus ipilimumab. Some clones in this sample may be carry-over from other donors' samples. J is TRBJ1-1 and V is TRBV6-4, with 7 bases that match TRBD1. The sample here was peripheral blood, taken from a patient treated with radiotherapy plus ipilimumab. In DNA, the CDR3 is TGTGCCAGCAGTGGGGACAGATTATATTGGTTGAACACTGAAGCTTTCTTT. Residues: CASSGDRLYWLNTEAFF.